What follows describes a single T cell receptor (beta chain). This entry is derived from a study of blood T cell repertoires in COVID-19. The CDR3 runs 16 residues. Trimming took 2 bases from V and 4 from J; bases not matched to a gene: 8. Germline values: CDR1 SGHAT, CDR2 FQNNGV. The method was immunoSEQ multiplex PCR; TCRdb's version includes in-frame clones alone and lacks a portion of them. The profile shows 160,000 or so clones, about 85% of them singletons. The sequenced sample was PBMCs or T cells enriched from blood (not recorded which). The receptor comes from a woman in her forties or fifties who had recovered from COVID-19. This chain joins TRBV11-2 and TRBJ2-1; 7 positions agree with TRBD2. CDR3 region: CASSLMGGSKYNEQFF. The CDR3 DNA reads TGTGCCAGCAGCTTAATGGGCGGGAGTAAATACAATGAGCAGTTCTTC. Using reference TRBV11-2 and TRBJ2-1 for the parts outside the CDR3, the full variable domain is EAGVAQSPRYKIIEKRQSVAFWCNPISGHATLYWYQQILGQGPKLLIQFQNNGVVDDSQLPKDRFSAERLKGVDSTLKIQPAKLEDSAVYLCASSLMGGSKYNEQFFGPGTRLTVL.